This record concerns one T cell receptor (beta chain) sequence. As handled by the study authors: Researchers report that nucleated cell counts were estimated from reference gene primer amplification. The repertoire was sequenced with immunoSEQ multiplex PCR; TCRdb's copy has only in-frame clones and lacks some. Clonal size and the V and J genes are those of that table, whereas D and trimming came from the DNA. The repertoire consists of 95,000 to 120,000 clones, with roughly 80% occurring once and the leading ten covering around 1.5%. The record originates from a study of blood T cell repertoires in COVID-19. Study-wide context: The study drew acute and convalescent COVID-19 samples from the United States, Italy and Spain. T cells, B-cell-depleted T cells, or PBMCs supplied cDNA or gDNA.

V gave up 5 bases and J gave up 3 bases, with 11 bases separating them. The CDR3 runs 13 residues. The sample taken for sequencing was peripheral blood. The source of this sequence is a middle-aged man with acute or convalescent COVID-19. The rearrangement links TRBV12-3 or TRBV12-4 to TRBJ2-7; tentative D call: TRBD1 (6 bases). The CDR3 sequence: CASSTDRIYEQYF. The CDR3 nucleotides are TGTGCCAGCAGTACCGACAGGATCTACGAGCAGTACTTC.